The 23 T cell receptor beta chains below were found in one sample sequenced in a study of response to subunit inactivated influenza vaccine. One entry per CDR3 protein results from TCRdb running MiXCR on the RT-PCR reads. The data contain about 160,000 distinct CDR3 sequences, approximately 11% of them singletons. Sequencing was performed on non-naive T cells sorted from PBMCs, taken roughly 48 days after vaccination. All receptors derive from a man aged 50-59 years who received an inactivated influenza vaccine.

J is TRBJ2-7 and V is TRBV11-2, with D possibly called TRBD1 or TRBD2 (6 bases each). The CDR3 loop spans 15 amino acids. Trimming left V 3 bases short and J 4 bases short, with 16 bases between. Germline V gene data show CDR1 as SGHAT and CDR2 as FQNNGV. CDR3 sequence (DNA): TGTGCCAGCAGCTTTGGCGGGACAAAGGGTTACGAGCAGTACTTC. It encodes CASSFGGTKGYEQYF.

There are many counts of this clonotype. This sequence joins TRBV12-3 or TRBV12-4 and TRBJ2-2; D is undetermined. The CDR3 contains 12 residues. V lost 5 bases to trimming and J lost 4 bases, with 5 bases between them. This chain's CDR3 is CASSHPTGELFF. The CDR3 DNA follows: TGTGCCAGCAGTCACCCCACCGGGGAGCTGTTTTTT.

As DNA, the CDR3 is TGTGCCAGCAGCCCCGACCGGGGGGCGCATACTGGGGCCAACGTCCTGACTTTC. Its translation is CASSPDRGAHTGANVLTF. The V gene is TRBV4-2, the J gene TRBJ2-6; TRBD2 is a possible D gene (7 bases). Germline V CDR1 and CDR2: LGHNA, YNFKEQ. This CDR3 has 18 amino acids. Trimming took 4 bases from V and 2 from J, leaving 18 bases between them.

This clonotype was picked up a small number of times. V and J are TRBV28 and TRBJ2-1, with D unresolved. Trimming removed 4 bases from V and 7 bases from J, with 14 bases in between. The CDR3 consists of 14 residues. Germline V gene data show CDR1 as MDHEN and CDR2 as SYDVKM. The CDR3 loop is CASSYQRAKNEQFF. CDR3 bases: TGTGCCAGCAGTTATCAGCGCGCCAAAAATGAGCAGTTCTTC.

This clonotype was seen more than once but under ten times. This CDR3 is CASSLIGGGQEKLFF. CDR3 in DNA: TGTGCCAGCAGCTTAATAGGAGGGGGTCAAGAAAAACTGTTTTTT. The chain employs TRBV7-2 and TRBJ1-4; D is perhaps TRBD1 (6 bases). From germline, CDR1 is SGHTA and CDR2 FQGNSA. Trimming took 2 bases from V and 8 from J, leaving 15 bases between them. The CDR3 is made up of 15 amino acids. The whole variable domain, remainder taken from reference TRBV7-2 and TRBJ1-4, is GAGVSQSPSNKVTEKGKDVELRCDPISGHTALYWYRQSLGQGLEFLIYFQGNSAPDKSGLPSDRFSAERTGGSVSTLTIQRTQQEDSAVYLCASSLIGGGQEKLFFGSGTQLSVL.

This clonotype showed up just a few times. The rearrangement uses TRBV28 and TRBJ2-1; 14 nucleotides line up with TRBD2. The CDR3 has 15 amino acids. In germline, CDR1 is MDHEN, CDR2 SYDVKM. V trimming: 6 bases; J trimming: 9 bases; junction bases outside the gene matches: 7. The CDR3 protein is CASRPGLAGGSEQFF. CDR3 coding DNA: TGTGCCAGCAGACCTGGACTAGCGGGGGGTAGTGAGCAGTTCTTC.

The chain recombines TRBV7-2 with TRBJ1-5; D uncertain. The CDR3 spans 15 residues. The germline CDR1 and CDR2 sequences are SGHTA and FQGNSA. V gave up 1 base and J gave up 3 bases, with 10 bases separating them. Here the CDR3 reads CASSLVRGLNQPQHF. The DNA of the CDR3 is TGTGCCAGCAGCTTAGTCCGAGGGCTCAATCAGCCCCAGCATTTT.

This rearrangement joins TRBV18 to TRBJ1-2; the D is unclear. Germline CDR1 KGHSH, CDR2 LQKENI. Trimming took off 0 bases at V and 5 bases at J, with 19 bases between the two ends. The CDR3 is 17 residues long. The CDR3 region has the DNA TGTGCCAGCTCACCACCGCTGGATCTGAATTCCTTTTATGGCTACACCTTC. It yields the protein CASSPPLDLNSFYGYTF.

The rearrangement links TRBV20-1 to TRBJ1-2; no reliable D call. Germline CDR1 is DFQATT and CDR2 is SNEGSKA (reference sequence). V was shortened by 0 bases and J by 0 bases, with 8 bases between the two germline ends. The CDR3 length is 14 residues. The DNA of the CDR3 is TGCAGTGCTAGAGATCTCGCGGCTAACTATGGCTACACCTTC. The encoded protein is CSARDLAANYGYTF.

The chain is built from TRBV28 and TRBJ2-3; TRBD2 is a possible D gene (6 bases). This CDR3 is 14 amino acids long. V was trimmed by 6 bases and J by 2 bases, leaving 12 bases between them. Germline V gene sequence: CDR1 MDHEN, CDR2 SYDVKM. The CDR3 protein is CASRLRGPTDTQYF. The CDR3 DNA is TGTGCCAGCAGACTGCGGGGACCCACAGATACGCAGTATTTT.

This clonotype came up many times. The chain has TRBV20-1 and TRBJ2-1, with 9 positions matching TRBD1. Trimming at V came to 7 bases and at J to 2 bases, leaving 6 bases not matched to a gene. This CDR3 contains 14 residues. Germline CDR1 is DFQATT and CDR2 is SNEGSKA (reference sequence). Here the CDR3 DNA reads TGCAGTGTCCTGGGACAGGGTCCCTACAATGAGCAGTTCTTC. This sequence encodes CSVLGQGPYNEQFF.

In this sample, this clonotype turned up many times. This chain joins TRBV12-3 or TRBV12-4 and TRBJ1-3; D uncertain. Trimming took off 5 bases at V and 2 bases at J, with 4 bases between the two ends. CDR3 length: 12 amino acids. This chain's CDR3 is CASSPTGNTIYF. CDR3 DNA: TGTGCCAGCAGTCCAACTGGAAACACCATATATTTT.

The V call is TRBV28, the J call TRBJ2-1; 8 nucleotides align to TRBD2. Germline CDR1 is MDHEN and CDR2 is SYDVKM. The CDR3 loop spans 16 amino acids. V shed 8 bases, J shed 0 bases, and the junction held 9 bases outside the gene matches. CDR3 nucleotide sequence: TGTGCCAGCGGGCCTGCCGGGACTAGCTCCTACAATGAGCAGTTCTTC. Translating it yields CASGPAGTSSYNEQFF. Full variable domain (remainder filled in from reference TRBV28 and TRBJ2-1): DVKVTQSSRYLVKRTGEKVFLECVQDMDHENMFWYRQDPGLGLRLIYFSYDVKMKEKGDIPEGYSVSREKKERFSLILESASTNQTSMYLCASGPAGTSSYNEQFFGPGTRLTVL.

In DNA, the CDR3 is TGCAGTGCCGCTGGACAGGAGAAAGTGGTTATGAACACTGAAGCTTTCTTT. Protein product: CSAAGQEKVVMNTEAFF. The chain couples TRBV20-1 to TRBJ1-1; 7 nucleotides agree with TRBD1. Germline-derived CDR1 and CDR2 are DFQATT and SNEGSKA (reference sequence). V shed 6 bases and J 0 bases; nucleotides not matched to a gene: 16. This CDR3 contains 17 residues.

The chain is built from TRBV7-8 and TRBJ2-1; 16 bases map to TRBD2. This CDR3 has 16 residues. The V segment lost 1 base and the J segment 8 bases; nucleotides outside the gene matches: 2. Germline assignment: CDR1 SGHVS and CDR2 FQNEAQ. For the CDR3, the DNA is TGTGCCAGCAGCTTAGGGGGACTAGCGGGAGGGTATGAGCAGTTCTTC. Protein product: CASSLGGLAGGYEQFF.

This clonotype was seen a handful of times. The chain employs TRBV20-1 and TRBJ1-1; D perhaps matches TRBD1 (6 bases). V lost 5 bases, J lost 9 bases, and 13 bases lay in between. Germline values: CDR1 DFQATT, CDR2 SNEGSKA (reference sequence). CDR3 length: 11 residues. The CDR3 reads CSADNRVQAFF. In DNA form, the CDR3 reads TGCAGTGCTGATAACAGGGTCCAAGCTTTCTTT.

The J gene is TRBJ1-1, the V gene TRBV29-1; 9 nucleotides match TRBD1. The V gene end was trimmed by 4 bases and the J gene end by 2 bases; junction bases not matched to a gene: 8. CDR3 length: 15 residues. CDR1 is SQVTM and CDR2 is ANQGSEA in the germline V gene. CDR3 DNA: TGCAGCGTTGTCAGGACAGGGGATCTTAACACTGAAGCTTTCTTT. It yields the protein CSVVRTGDLNTEAFF.

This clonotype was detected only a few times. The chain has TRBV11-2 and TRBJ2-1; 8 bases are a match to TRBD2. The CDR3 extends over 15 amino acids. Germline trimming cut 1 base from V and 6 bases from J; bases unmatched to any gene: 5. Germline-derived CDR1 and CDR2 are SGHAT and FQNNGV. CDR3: CASSLVGLAGNEQFF. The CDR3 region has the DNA TGTGCCAGCAGCTTAGTCGGCCTAGCGGGCAATGAGCAGTTCTTC.

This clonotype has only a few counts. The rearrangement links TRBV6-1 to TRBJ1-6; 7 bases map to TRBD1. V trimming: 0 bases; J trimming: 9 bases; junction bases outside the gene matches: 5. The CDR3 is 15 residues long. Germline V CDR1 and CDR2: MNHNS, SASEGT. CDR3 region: CASSEASQGGSPLHF. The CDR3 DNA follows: TGTGCCAGCAGTGAAGCAAGCCAGGGGGGTTCACCCCTCCACTTT.

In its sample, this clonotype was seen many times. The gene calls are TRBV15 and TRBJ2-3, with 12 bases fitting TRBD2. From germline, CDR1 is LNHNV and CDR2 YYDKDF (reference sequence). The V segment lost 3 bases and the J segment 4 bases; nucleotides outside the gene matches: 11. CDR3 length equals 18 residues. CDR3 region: CATSSRLAGGLEADTQYF. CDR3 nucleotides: TGTGCCACCAGCAGCCGCCTAGCGGGGGGGCTCGAGGCAGATACGCAGTATTTT.

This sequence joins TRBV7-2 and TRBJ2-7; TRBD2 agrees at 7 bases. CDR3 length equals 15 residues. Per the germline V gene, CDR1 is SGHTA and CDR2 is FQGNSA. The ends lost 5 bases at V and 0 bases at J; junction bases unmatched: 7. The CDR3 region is CASSPSRGSSYEQYF. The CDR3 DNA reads TGTGCCAGCAGCCCATCTCGCGGGAGCTCCTACGAGCAGTACTTC.

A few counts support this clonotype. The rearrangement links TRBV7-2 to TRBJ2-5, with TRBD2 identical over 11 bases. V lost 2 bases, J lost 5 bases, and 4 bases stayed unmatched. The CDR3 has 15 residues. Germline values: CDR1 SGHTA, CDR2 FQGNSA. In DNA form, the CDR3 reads TGTGCCAGCAGCTTAATGTTAGCGGGAGGGGAGACCCAGTACTTC. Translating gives CASSLMLAGGETQYF. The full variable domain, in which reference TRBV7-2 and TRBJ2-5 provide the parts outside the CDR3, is GAGVSQSPSNKVTEKGKDVELRCDPISGHTALYWYRQSLGQGLEFLIYFQGNSAPDKSGLPSDRFSAERTGGSVSTLTIQRTQQEDSAVYLCASSLMLAGGETQYFGPGTRLLVL.

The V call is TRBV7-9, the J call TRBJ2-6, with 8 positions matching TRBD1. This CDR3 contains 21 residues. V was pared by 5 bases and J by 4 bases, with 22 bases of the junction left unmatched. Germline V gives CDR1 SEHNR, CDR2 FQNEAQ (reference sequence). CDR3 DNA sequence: TGTGCCAGCAGCGATCGATATTTCGCTGGACAGGGCCTATCCGGGGCCAACGTCCTGACTTTC. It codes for CASSDRYFAGQGLSGANVLTF.